This T cell receptor beta chain derives from a study of blood T cell repertoires in COVID-19. Study context: Both acute and convalescent COVID-19 samples were obtained from the United States, Italy and Spain. The cDNA or gDNA used as material had been derived from T cells, B-cell-depleted T cells, or PBMCs.

Per the authors' pipeline: Estimated nucleated cell counts came from reference gene primer amplification. The protocol was immunoSEQ multiplex PCR, while the TCRdb copy is restricted to in-frame clones and leaves out a portion. That table furnishes V, J and clone size, whereas the DNA furnished D and trimming. This sample yields under 150,000 clones, of which over 70% are seen a single time; approximately 1.5% belongs to the top ten. CDR1 is LNHDA and CDR2 is SQIVND in the germline V gene (reference sequence). The V gene lost 6 bases and the J gene lost 1 base, with 16 bases spanning the gap. This CDR3 has 16 residues.

Sequencing was done on a sample of peripheral blood. The origin of this receptor is a man aged 50-60 years with acute or convalescent COVID-19. V and J are TRBV19 and TRBJ1-5, with D perhaps matching TRBD1 (5 bases). The CDR3, as DNA: TGTGCCAGTAGACCAATCCAGGGTACGAGCAATCAGCCCCAGCATTTT. Translating it yields CASRPIQGTSNQPQHF.